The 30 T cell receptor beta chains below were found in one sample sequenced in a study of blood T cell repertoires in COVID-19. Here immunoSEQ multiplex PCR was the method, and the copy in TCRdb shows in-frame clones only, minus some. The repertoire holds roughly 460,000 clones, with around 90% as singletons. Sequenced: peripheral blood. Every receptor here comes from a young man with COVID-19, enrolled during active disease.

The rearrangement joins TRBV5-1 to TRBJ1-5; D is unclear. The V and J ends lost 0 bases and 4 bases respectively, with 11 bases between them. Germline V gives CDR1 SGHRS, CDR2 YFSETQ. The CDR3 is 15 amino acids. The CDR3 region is CASSLERGGNQPQHF. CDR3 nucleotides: TGCGCCAGCAGCTTGGAACGCGGAGGGAATCAGCCCCAGCATTTT.

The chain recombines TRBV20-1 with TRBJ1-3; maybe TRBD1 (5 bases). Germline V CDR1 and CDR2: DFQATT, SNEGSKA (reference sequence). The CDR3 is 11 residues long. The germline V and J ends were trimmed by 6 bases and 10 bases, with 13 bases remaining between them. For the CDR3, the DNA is TGCAGTGCGGCCTTAGGGGCTACCATATATTTT. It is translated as CSAALGATIYF.

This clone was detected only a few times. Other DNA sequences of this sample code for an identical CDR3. CDR3 loop: CASSSGGLYNEQFF. In DNA form, the CDR3 reads TGTGCCAGCAGTTCCGGGGGACTTTACAATGAGCAGTTCTTC. The chain has TRBV6-6 and TRBJ2-1; possible D gene TRBD2, 6 bases. CDR1 MNHNY and CDR2 SVGAGI come from the germline V gene (reference sequence). V dropped 4 bases and J dropped 4 bases, with 11 bases sitting between them. The CDR3 runs 14 residues.

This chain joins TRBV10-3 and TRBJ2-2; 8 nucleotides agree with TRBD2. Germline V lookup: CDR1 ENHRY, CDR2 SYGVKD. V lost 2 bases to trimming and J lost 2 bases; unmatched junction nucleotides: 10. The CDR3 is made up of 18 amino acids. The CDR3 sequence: CAISEDPAGAPNTGELFF. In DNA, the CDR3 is TGTGCCATCAGTGAGGATCCAGCGGGAGCACCTAACACCGGGGAGCTGTTTTTT.

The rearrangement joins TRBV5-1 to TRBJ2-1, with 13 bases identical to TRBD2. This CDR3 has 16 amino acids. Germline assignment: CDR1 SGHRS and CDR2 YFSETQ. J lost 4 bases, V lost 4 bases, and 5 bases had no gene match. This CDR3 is CASSTGTSGVYNEQFF. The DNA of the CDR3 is TGCGCCAGCAGCACCGGGACTAGCGGGGTATACAATGAGCAGTTCTTC.

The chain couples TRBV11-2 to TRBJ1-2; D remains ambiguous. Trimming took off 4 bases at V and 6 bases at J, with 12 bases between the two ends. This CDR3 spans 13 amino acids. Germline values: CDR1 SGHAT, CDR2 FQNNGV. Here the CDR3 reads CASSSPGSHGYTF. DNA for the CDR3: TGTGCCAGCAGCTCTCCGGGGTCCCATGGCTACACCTTC.

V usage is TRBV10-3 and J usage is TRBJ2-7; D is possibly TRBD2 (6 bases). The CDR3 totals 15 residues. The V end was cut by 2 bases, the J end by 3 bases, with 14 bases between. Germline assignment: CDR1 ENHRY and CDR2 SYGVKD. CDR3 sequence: CAISETRGDFYEQYF. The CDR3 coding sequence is TGTGCCATCAGTGAGACGCGAGGGGACTTCTACGAGCAGTACTTC.

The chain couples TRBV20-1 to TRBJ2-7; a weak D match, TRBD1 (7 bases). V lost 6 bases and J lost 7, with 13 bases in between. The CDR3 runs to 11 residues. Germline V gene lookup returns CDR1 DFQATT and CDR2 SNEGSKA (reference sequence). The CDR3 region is CSAKTGREQYF. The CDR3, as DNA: TGCAGTGCAAAGACAGGGAGGGAGCAGTACTTC.

The CDR3 DNA is TGTGCCAACATCGGGGCGAACACCGGGGAGCTGTTTTTT. It is translated as CANIGANTGELFF. The J gene is TRBJ2-2, the V gene TRBV7-9, with TRBD2 as a possible D gene (5 bases). CDR1 and CDR2 (germline): SEHNR, FQNEAQ (reference sequence). This CDR3 is built from 13 residues. Trimming removed 10 bases from V and 0 bases from J, with 9 bases in between.

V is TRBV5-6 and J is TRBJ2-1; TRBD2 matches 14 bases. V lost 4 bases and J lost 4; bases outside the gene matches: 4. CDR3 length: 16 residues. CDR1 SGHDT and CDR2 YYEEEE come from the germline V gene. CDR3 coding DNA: TGTGCCAGCAGCGGGACTAGCGGGAGCCAGTACAATGAGCAGTTCTTC. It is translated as CASSGTSGSQYNEQFF.

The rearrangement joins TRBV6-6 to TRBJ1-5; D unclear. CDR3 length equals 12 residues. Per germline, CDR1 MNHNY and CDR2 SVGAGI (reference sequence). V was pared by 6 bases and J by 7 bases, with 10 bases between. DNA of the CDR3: TGTGCCAGCAGGGACTTTGGCCAGCCCCAGCATTTT. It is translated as CASRDFGQPQHF.

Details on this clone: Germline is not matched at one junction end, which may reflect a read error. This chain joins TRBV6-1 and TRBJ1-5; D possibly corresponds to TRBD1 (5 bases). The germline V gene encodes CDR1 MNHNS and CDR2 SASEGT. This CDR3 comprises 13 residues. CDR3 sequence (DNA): TGTGCCAGCACTGAATTCAGGGCCCAGCCCCAGCATTTT. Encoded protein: CASTEFRAQPQHF.

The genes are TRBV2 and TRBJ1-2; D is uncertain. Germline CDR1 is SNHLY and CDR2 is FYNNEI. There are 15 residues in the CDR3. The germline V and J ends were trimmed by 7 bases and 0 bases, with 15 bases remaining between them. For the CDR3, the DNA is TGTGCCAGCACCCTTGCATTACGAGCTAACTATGGCTACACCTTC. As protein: CASTLALRANYGYTF.

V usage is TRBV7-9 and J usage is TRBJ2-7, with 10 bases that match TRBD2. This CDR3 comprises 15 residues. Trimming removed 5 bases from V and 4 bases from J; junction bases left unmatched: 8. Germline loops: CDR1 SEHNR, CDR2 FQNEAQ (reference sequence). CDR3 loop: CASSGRAGGPYEQYF. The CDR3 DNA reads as TGTGCCAGCAGCGGACGAGCGGGAGGGCCATACGAGCAGTACTTC.

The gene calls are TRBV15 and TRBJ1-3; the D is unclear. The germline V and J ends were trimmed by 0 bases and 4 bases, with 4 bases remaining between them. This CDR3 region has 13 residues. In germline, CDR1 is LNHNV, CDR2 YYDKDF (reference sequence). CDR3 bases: TGTGCCACCAGCAGAGACCCAGGAAACACCATATATTTT. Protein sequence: CATSRDPGNTIYF.

CDR3: CASSVGTRGYEQYF. The CDR3 nucleotides are TGTGCCAGCAGTGTAGGGACTAGGGGCTACGAGCAGTACTTC. The V call is TRBV27, the J call TRBJ2-7; 8 nucleotides align to TRBD2. The length of the CDR3 is 14 residues. V lost 5 bases to trimming and J lost 3 bases; unmatched junction nucleotides: 6. In germline, CDR1 is MNHEY, CDR2 SMNVEV (reference sequence).

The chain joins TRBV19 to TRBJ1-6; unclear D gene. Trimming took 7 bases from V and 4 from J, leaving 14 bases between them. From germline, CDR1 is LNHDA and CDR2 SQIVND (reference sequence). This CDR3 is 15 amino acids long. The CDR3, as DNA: TGTGCCAGTAATTATGACTCCTATTATAATTCACCCCTCCACTTT. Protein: CASNYDSYYNSPLHF.

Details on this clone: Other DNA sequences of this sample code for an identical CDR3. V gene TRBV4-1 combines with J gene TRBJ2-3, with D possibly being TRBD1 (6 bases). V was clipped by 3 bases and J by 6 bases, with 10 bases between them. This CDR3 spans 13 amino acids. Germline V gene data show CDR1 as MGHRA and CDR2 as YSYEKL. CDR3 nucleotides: TGCGCCAGCAGCCAGGGCCAGGGGGATACGCAGTATTTT. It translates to CASSQGQGDTQYF.

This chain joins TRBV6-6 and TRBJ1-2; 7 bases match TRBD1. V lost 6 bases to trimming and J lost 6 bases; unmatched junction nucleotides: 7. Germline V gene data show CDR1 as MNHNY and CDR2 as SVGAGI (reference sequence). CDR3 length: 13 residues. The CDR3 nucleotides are TGTGCCAGCAGCCGCGACAGGGCCGATGGCTACACCTTC. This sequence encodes CASSRDRADGYTF.

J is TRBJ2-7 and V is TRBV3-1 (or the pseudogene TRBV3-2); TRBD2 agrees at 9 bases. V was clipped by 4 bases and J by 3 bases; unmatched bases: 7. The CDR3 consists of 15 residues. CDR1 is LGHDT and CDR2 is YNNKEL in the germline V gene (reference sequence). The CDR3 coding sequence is TGTGCCAGCAGCCCCCGACTAGCGGAGATCTACGAGCAGTACTTC. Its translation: CASSPRLAEIYEQYF.

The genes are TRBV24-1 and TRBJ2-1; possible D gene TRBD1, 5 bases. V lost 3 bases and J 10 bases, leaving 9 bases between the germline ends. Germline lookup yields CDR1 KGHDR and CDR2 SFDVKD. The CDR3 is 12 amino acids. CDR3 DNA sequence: TGTGCCACCAGTGATCGGGCAGGGGAGCAGTTCTTC. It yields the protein CATSDRAGEQFF.

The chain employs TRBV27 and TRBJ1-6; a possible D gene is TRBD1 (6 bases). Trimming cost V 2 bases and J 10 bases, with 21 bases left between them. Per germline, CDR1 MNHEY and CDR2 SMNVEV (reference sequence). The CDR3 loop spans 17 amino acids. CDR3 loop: CASSLIPGTYLHSPLHF. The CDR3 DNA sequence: TGTGCCAGCAGTTTAATTCCAGGGACATACCTTCACTCACCCCTCCACTTT.

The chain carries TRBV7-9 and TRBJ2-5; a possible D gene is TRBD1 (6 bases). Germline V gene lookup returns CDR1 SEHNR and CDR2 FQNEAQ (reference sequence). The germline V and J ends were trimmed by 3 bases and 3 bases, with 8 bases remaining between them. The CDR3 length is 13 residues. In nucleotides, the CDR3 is TGTGCCAGCAGCTTCCGGGACAAAGAGACCCAGTACTTC. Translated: CASSFRDKETQYF. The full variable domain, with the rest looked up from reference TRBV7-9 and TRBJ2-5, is DTGVSQNPRHKITKRGQNVTFRCDPISEHNRLYWYRQTLGQGPEFLTYFQNEAQLEKSRLLSDRFSAERPKGSFSTLEIQRTEQGDSAMYLCASSFRDKETQYFGPGTRLLVL.

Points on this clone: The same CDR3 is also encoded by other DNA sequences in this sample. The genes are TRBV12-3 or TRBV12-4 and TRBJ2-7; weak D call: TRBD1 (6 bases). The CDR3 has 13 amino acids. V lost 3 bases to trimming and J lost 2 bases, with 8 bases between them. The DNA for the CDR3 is TGTGCCAGCAGTTTCGGACAGCCCTACGAGCAGTACTTC. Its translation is CASSFGQPYEQYF.

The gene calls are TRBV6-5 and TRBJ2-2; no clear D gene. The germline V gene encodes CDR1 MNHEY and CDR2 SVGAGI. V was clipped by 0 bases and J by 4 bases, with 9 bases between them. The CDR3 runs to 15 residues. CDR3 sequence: CASSYSPTGTGELFF. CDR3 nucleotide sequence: TGTGCCAGCAGTTACTCGCCCACGGGCACCGGGGAGCTGTTTTTT.

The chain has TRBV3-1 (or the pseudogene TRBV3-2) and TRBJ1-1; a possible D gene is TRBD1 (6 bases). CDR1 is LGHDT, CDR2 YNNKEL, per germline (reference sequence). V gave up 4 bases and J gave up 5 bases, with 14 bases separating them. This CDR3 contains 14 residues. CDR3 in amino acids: CASSLKQGGTEAFF. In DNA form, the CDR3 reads TGTGCCAGCAGCCTCAAACAGGGCGGGACTGAAGCTTTCTTT.

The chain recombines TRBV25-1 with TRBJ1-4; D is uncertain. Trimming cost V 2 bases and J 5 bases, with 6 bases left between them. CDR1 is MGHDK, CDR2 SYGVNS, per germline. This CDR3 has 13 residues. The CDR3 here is CASSENANEKLFF. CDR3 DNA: TGTGCCAGCAGTGAAAACGCGAATGAAAAACTGTTTTTT.

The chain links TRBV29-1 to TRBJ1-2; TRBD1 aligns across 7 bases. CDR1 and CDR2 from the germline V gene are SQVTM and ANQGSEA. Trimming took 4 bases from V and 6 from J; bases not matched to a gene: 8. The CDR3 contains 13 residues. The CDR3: CSVVGTVYNGYTF. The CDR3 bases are TGCAGCGTTGTCGGGACAGTCTATAATGGCTACACCTTC. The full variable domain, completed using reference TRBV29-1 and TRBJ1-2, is SAVISQKPSRDICQRGTSLTIQCQVDSQVTMMFWYRQQPGQSLTLIATANQGSEATYESGFVIDKFPISRPNLTFSTLTVSNMSPEDSSIYLCSVVGTVYNGYTFGSGTRLTVV.

The DNA for the CDR3 is TGTGCCAGCAGCACCGTTAGGAGGGGCACAGATACGCAGTATTTT. This gives the protein CASSTVRRGTDTQYF. The rearrangement joins TRBV7-9 to TRBJ2-3, with a tentative D call TRBD2 (6 bases). The germline V gene has CDR1 SEHNR and CDR2 FQNEAQ (reference sequence). CDR3 size: 15 residues. V lost 5 bases and J 1 base, leaving 13 bases between the germline ends.

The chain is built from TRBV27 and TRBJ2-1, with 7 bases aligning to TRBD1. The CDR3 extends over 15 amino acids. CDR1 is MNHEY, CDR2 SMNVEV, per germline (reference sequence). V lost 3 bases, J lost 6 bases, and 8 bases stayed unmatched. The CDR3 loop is CASSFRGRVGNEQFF. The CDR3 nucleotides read TGTGCCAGCAGTTTCAGGGGGAGAGTTGGCAATGAGCAGTTCTTC.